This section outlines one TCR beta chain sequence together with its context. This CDR3 has 13 amino acids. Trimming cost V 1 base and J 1 base, with 4 bases left between them. Germline V gives CDR1 KGHSH, CDR2 LQKENI. In the authors' workflow: Amplification with reference gene primers provided the estimates of nucleated cell counts. The data were produced by immunoSEQ multiplex PCR, yet TCRdb's version contains in-frame clones alone and is incomplete. That table gives V, J and clone size, and the DNA gave D and trimming. The sample lists 95,000 to 110,000 clones; 89% were seen once. The data were obtained in a study of blood T cell repertoires in COVID-19. Study as a whole: There were acute and convalescent COVID-19 samples, and they came from the United States, Italy and Spain.

The V gene is TRBV18, the J gene TRBJ1-1; D ambiguous. Input material: peripheral blood. The source of this sequence is an older woman with acute or convalescent COVID-19. The CDR3 loop reads CASSPQQNTEAFF. The CDR3 DNA is TGTGCCAGCTCACCACAGCAGAACACTGAAGCTTTCTTT.